This TCR beta chain was documented in a study of cytomegalovirus exposure and HLA in healthy donors. Whole-study findings and limits: Under in vitro conditions, a few CMV-associated chains were confirmed as specific for CMV antigens. For presence/absence analyses, sequencing depth was assumed to be roughly uniform across donors.

V trimming: 8 bases; J trimming: 11 bases; junction bases outside the gene matches: 10. CDR3 length: 11 residues. CDR1 SQVTM and CDR2 ANQGSEA come from the germline V gene. This clone appeared once. Its antigen is undetermined. PCR amplification relied on 60 Vbeta primers (plus 13 Jbeta primers). Assay: immunoSEQ multiplex PCR; the TCRdb copy retains only in-frame clones and omits some. The sample has approximately 100,000 clones, 75% seen once; the top ten hold 2.5%. Source material: PBMCs. The rearrangement uses TRBV29-1 and TRBJ2-5; TRBD1 aligns across 8 bases. This clonotype was obtained from a man aged 40-49 years in good health and CMV-seronegative. The CDR3 is CSIIRGPEQYF. The CDR3 coding sequence is TGCAGCATAATCAGGGGGCCAGAGCAGTACTTC.